The 11 T cell receptor beta chains presented below share a single source sample, sequenced in a study of type 1 regulatory T cells. One entry per CDR3 protein, called by TCRdb with MiXCR from the reads. The sample comprises tens of thousands of distinct CDR3 sequences, more than 20% of which are singletons, and roughly 8.3% rests with the top ten. Regarding the study as a whole: Tr1 cells had a more restricted TCR repertoire than non-Tr1 cells.

These TCRs are of unknown antigen specificity. The sequenced sample was cultured type 1 regulatory T (Tr1) cells, either the whole culture or a sorted fraction (not recorded which). Receptors were obtained from a human donor in good health.

The gene calls are TRBV27 and TRBJ1-6; a weak D match, TRBD1 (5 bases). This CDR3 comprises 14 residues. Trimming removed 6 bases at V and 13 bases at J, with 19 bases between. CDR1 is MNHEY, CDR2 SMNVEV, per germline (reference sequence). The CDR3: CASSSDNPGAPLHF. The CDR3 DNA reads TGTGCCAGCAGCTCCGACAACCCCGGGGCCCCCCTCCACTTT.

This clonotype has a handful of counts. CDR3: CSARSYRGQPQHF. The CDR3 nucleotides read TGCAGTGCTAGAAGTTACAGGGGGCAGCCCCAGCATTTT. The rearrangement uses TRBV20-1 and TRBJ1-5, with TRBD1 matching over 8 bases. This CDR3 comprises 13 residues. Germline assignment: CDR1 DFQATT and CDR2 SNEGSKA (reference sequence). V lost 2 bases, J lost 7 bases, and 4 bases stayed unmatched.

J is TRBJ2-7 and V is TRBV10-3, with 10 bases lining up with TRBD1. The CDR3 covers 14 residues. J lost 4 bases, V lost 4 bases, and 4 bases had no gene match. CDR1 and CDR2 from the germline V gene are ENHRY and SYGVKD. Written as DNA, the CDR3 is TGTGCCATCAGTGGACAGGGGGCTCAATACGAGCAGTACTTC. Its protein product is CAISGQGAQYEQYF.

V gene TRBV5-5 combines with J gene TRBJ2-3; TRBD1 might be the D (8 bases). V gave up 4 bases and J gave up 3 bases, with 15 bases separating them. The CDR3 is 15 amino acids. Per the germline V gene, CDR1 is SGHKS and CDR2 is YYEKEE (reference sequence). The CDR3 DNA reads as TGTGCCAGCAGCACGGGGGGACAGGTTACAGATACGCAGTATTTT. Translated, it gives CASSTGGQVTDTQYF.

The chain has TRBV5-1 and TRBJ2-1; 11 bases agree with TRBD2. Germline V gives CDR1 SGHRS, CDR2 YFSETQ. V trimming: 3 bases; J trimming: 7 bases; junction bases outside the gene matches: 3. The CDR3 spans 14 residues. As DNA, the CDR3 is TGCGCCAGCAGCTCCCGGACTAGCGGGAATGAGCAGTTCTTC. Amino acid sequence: CASSSRTSGNEQFF.

This clonotype is large within its sample. The chain is built from TRBV9 and TRBJ1-2; no reliable D call. Germline V CDR1 and CDR2: SGDLS, YYNGEE. The CDR3 runs 12 residues. V was cut by 2 bases and J by 8 bases, with 10 bases left in between. CDR3 protein: CASSVGNGGYTF. The CDR3, as DNA: TGTGCCAGCAGCGTCGGTAATGGAGGCTACACCTTC.

CDR3 nucleotides: TGTGCCAGCACGTCTCGCGCTAGCGGGGGTCGCAATGAGCAGTTCTTC. Its translation is CASTSRASGGRNEQFF. The chain employs TRBV6-1 and TRBJ2-1; 10 bases are a match to TRBD2. The CDR3 contains 16 residues. The germline V gene encodes CDR1 MNHNS and CDR2 SASEGT. V was pared by 7 bases and J by 6 bases, with 12 bases of the junction left unmatched.

V and J are TRBV6-1 and TRBJ2-1; TRBD2 matches at 11 bases. V lost 4 bases to trimming and J lost 5 bases; unmatched junction nucleotides: 4. This CDR3 is built from 15 residues. Germline V gives CDR1 MNHNS, CDR2 SASEGT. In DNA form, the CDR3 reads TGTGCCAGCAGTGTACTAGCGGGAGCCAACAATGAGCAGTTCTTC. Its protein is CASSVLAGANNEQFF.

Turning to this clonotype: A junction boundary mismatches the germline segment, possibly from a read error. V usage is TRBV28 and J usage is TRBJ2-3; D call uncertain. Looked up from germline, CDR1 is MDHEN and CDR2 is SYDVKM. This CDR3 contains 14 residues. Here the CDR3 DNA reads TGTGCCAGCAGCCCCCGAGAGCCCTGGGCGGTGGTGGATTTT. This encodes CASSPREPWAVVDF.

The rearrangement links TRBV6-5 to TRBJ1-4; TRBD1 matches at 11 bases. Germline V gives CDR1 MNHEY, CDR2 SVGAGI. There are 14 residues in the CDR3. Germline trimming cut 6 bases from V and 7 bases from J; bases unmatched to any gene: 4. The CDR3: CASSRGTGGEKLFF. For the CDR3, the DNA is TGTGCCAGCAGCCGTGGGACAGGGGGTGAAAAACTGTTTTTT.

The rearrangement links TRBV10-3 to TRBJ2-5; TRBD1 matches at 7 bases. The CDR3 is made up of 14 amino acids. The germline V gene encodes CDR1 ENHRY and CDR2 SYGVKD. V gave up 8 bases and J gave up 0 bases; unmatched junction bases: 6. The CDR3 protein is CAIGGQHYQETQYF. The CDR3, as DNA: TGTGCCATCGGGGGACAGCACTACCAAGAGACCCAGTACTTC.